A single sample is the source of the 30 T cell receptor beta chains below, sequenced in a study of T cells in Graves' hyperthyroidism and ophthalmopathy. It was RNA transcripts that yielded the amplified TCR beta CDR3 regions. The TCR CDR3 was amplified in a first-round RT-PCR using the HTBI primer set. One entry per CDR3 protein results from TCRdb running MiXCR on the multiplex PCR reads. The sample comprises about 580,000 distinct CDR3 sequences, 14% of which are singletons, and 5% to 7% rests with the top ten. Sequenced material: blood. The origin of the receptors is a woman in her thirties with Graves' hyperthyroidism that later progressed to Graves' ophthalmopathy.

This clonotype has ten or more counts. The chain links TRBV30 to TRBJ1-3; D ambiguous. The CDR3 totals 14 residues. Looked up from germline, CDR1 is GTSNPN and CDR2 is SVGIG (reference sequence). Trimming cost V 3 bases and J 0 bases, with 9 bases left between them. CDR3 amino acids: CAWSPLASGNTIYF. In DNA form, the CDR3 reads TGTGCCTGGAGCCCTCTAGCCTCTGGAAACACCATATATTTT. The full variable domain, its missing parts supplied by reference TRBV30 and TRBJ1-3, is SQTIHQWPATLVQPVGSPLSLECTVEGTSNPNLYWYRQAAGRGLQLLFYSVGIGQISSEVPQNLSASRPQDRQFILSSKKLLLSDSGFYLCAWSPLASGNTIYFGEGSWLTVV.

This clonotype was observed at least ten times. This rearrangement joins TRBV11-2 to TRBJ1-3; no clear D gene. The germline V gene has CDR1 SGHAT and CDR2 FQNNGV. The CDR3 consists of 14 residues. Trimming shortened V by 0 bases and J by 2 bases, and 5 bases separated the two germline ends. DNA for the CDR3: TGTGCCAGCAGCTTAGATCAGGCTGGAAACACCATATATTTT. Encoded protein: CASSLDQAGNTIYF.

The CDR3 loop reads CASGSSGITYEQYF. In nucleotides, the CDR3 is TGTGCCAGCGGTTCAAGCGGGATCACCTACGAGCAGTACTTC. The chain uses TRBV11-3 and TRBJ2-7; TRBD2 matches at 7 bases. CDR1 SGHNT and CDR2 YENEEA come from the germline V gene. V dropped 8 bases and J dropped 2; count of bases not matched to a gene: 9. This CDR3 has 14 amino acids.

V is TRBV2 and J is TRBJ2-1; 11 nucleotides agree with TRBD2. Germline V gene lookup returns CDR1 SNHLY and CDR2 FYNNEI. V gave up 4 bases and J gave up 3 bases; unmatched junction bases: 14. The CDR3 spans 19 residues. CDR3 coding DNA: TGTGCCAGCAGTGTAAGGGGACTAGCGGAGTATGGGCTCTACAATGAGCAGTTCTTC. This translates into CASSVRGLAEYGLYNEQFF.

This clonotype has more than one count but fewer than ten. The chain carries TRBV29-1 and TRBJ1-1; D is uncertain. The CDR3 has 13 residues. V gave up 6 bases and J gave up 8 bases, with 19 bases separating them. The germline V gene has CDR1 SQVTM and CDR2 ANQGSEA. CDR3 sequence: CSVSITVMKEAFF. CDR3 nucleotides: TGCAGCGTCTCTATCACGGTGATGAAGGAAGCTTTCTTT. The complete variable domain, with remaining parts taken from reference TRBV29-1 and TRBJ1-1, reads SAVISQKPSRDICQRGTSLTIQCQVDSQVTMMFWYRQQPGQSLTLIATANQGSEATYESGFVIDKFPISRPNLTFSTLTVSNMSPEDSSIYLCSVSITVMKEAFFGQGTRLTVV.

In its sample, this clonotype was seen once. A much larger clone lies one base from this, so it may be a read error. The rearrangement joins TRBV2 to TRBJ1-1, with no clear D. This CDR3 is built from 12 residues. Trimming cost V 9 bases and J 5 bases, with 13 bases left between them. Germline CDR1 and CDR2: SNHLY and FYNNEI. CDR3 nucleotides: TGTGCCAGGCGGGATACAACAACTGAAGCTTTCTTT. Protein sequence: CARRDTTTEAFF.

The J gene is TRBJ1-1, the V gene TRBV28; D is unclear. Looked up from germline, CDR1 is MDHEN and CDR2 is SYDVKM. The CDR3 is 14 residues long. The V end was cut by 10 bases, the J end by 4 bases, with 19 bases between. Here the CDR3 DNA reads TGTGCCACCCGTTTCCCCCCAAGCAGCACTGAAGCTTTCTTT. Encoded protein: CATRFPPSSTEAFF.

This clonotype was seen many times. The rearrangement uses TRBV11-2 and TRBJ2-5; D gene uncertain. The CDR3 spans 14 residues. V was pared by 4 bases and J by 2 bases, with 11 bases between. Germline assignment: CDR1 SGHAT and CDR2 FQNNGV. CDR3 sequence reads: CASSSSPTQETQYF. CDR3 sequence (DNA): TGTGCCAGCAGCTCCTCTCCCACACAAGAGACCCAGTACTTC. Complete variable domain (other parts from reference TRBV11-2 and TRBJ2-5): EAGVAQSPRYKIIEKRQSVAFWCNPISGHATLYWYQQILGQGPKLLIQFQNNGVVDDSQLPKDRFSAERLKGVDSTLKIQPAKLEDSAVYLCASSSSPTQETQYFGPGTRLLVL.

This clonotype was seen at least ten times. CDR3: CASMQGLRRADTQYF. For the CDR3, the DNA is TGTGCCAGCATGCAAGGACTGAGGCGGGCAGATACGCAGTATTTT. V and J are TRBV2 and TRBJ2-3, with D maybe TRBD2 (5 bases). The V and J ends lost 7 bases and 4 bases respectively, with 18 bases between them. Germline CDR1 is SNHLY and CDR2 is FYNNEI. CDR3 length: 15 residues.

DNA of the CDR3: TGTGCCATCAGTGACTCTCCAATTGATAGCGGGGGGGGGGATGAGCAGTTCTTC. It translates to CAISDSPIDSGGGDEQFF. V gene TRBV10-3 combines with J gene TRBJ2-1, with 11 nucleotides matching TRBD2. This CDR3 is built from 18 residues. In germline, CDR1 is ENHRY, CDR2 SYGVKD. Unmatched junction bases numbered 15, after V lost 3 bases and J lost 8 bases.

The chain uses TRBV7-9 and TRBJ1-3, with D hard to call. V was trimmed by 5 bases and J by 7 bases, leaving 12 bases between them. CDR1 is SEHNR and CDR2 is FQNEAQ in the germline V gene (reference sequence). This CDR3 has 13 amino acids. Here the CDR3 reads CASSAGLLNTIYF. CDR3 DNA: TGTGCCAGCAGCGCCGGGCTCCTTAACACCATATATTTT.

The table lists this clonotype with many counts. The V and J genes are TRBV18 and TRBJ1-1, with 9 bases fitting TRBD1. V gave up 0 bases and J gave up 1 base; unmatched junction bases: 9. Per the germline V gene, CDR1 is KGHSH and CDR2 is LQKENI. CDR3 length equals 18 residues. The CDR3 sequence is CASSPPPGQGLRNTEAFF. The CDR3 nucleotides are TGTGCCAGCTCACCACCACCAGGACAGGGGTTGAGGAACACTGAAGCTTTCTTT.

The chain has TRBV12-3 or TRBV12-4 and TRBJ2-7; either TRBD1 or TRBD2 may supply D (5 bases each). V gave up 2 bases and J gave up 7 bases, with 15 bases separating them. The CDR3 is 14 residues long. Written as DNA, the CDR3 is TGTGCCAGCAGTTTATTTGGGACCCAAGGAGAGCAGTACTTC. This sequence encodes CASSLFGTQGEQYF.

The rearrangement links TRBV18 to TRBJ2-1, with 15 bases that match TRBD2. V was clipped by 3 bases and J by 5 bases; unmatched bases: 8. Germline V gene lookup returns CDR1 KGHSH and CDR2 LQKENI. This CDR3 contains 18 residues. This CDR3 is CASSPGLAGGYRNNEQFF. The CDR3 bases are TGTGCCAGCTCACCTGGACTAGCGGGAGGGTATAGGAACAATGAGCAGTTCTTC.

This clonotype was recorded many times. The rearrangement links TRBV2 to TRBJ2-1; D gene ambiguous. Germline values: CDR1 SNHLY, CDR2 FYNNEI. V lost 4 bases and J lost 5, with 15 bases in between. The CDR3 is 15 residues long. In DNA form, the CDR3 reads TGTGCCAGCAGTGCTATTGGTGATAATCACAATGAGCAGTTCTTC. Its protein product is CASSAIGDNHNEQFF.

This sequence joins TRBV2 and TRBJ2-2; D tentatively fits TRBD1 or TRBD2 (5 bases each). V lost 6 bases to trimming and J lost 8 bases, with 7 bases between them. The CDR3 has 11 residues. CDR1 SNHLY and CDR2 FYNNEI come from the germline V gene. The CDR3 DNA is TGTGCCAGCAGGAGGGGAGGGGAGCTGTTTTTT. This translates into CASRRGGELFF.

The chain links TRBV19 to TRBJ1-1; TRBD1 matches at 10 bases. The V gene's germline CDR1 is LNHDA and CDR2 SQIVND (reference sequence). The CDR3 covers 15 residues. J was trimmed by 4 bases and V by 4 bases; bases with no gene match: 6. The CDR3: CASSKTGGLSTEAFF. The CDR3 DNA follows: TGTGCCAGTAGTAAGACAGGGGGCTTGTCCACTGAAGCTTTCTTT.

This clonotype was observed at least ten times. The rearrangement joins TRBV27 to TRBJ2-7; D may match TRBD1 or TRBD2 (5 bases each). CDR1 MNHEY and CDR2 SMNVEV come from the germline V gene (reference sequence). Deletions cut 2 bases from V and 2 bases from J, with 10 bases between. The CDR3 covers 14 residues. CDR3 sequence (DNA): TGTGCCAGCAGTTTAGGGGGACCCACCTACGAGCAGTACTTC. It specifies CASSLGGPTYEQYF.

The chain recombines TRBV7-2 with TRBJ2-4; 7 nucleotides match TRBD2. V gave up 2 bases and J gave up 1 base; unmatched junction bases: 8. CDR3 size: 17 residues. Germline V gene sequence: CDR1 SGHTA, CDR2 FQGNSA. CDR3 sequence: CASSLSSRELAKNIQYF. The CDR3 DNA follows: TGTGCCAGCAGCTTATCTTCGCGGGAGCTGGCCAAAAACATTCAGTACTTC.

Concerning this clonotype itself: A read error may produce the germline difference seen at one junction end. V usage is TRBV30 and J usage is TRBJ2-1; D is ambiguous. Germline CDR1 reads GTSNPN; CDR2 reads SVGIG (reference sequence). CDR3 length: 12 amino acids. CDR3 DNA sequence: TGTGCCTGGTTTGGACGGCACAATGGGCAGTTCTTC. Translating it yields CAWFGRHNGQFF.

This clonotype has ten or more counts. The rearrangement joins TRBV9 to TRBJ2-6, with D uncertain. Germline V gene lookup returns CDR1 SGDLS and CDR2 YYNGEE. CDR3 length: 14 amino acids. The V end was cut by 2 bases, the J end by 0 bases, with 3 bases between. CDR3 sequence (DNA): TGTGCCAGCAGCGTTAGCTCTGGGGCCAACGTCCTGACTTTC. It translates to CASSVSSGANVLTF.

This clonotype was seen many times. CDR3 amino acids: CASSSSRLAGAKDTQYF. Here the CDR3 DNA reads TGTGCCAGCAGCTCCTCTCGACTAGCGGGAGCCAAAGATACGCAGTATTTT. The chain joins TRBV7-9 to TRBJ2-3, with 12 bases that match TRBD2. V lost 4 bases, J lost 5 bases, and 10 bases stayed unmatched. The germline CDR1 and CDR2 sequences are SEHNR and FQNEAQ (reference sequence). The CDR3 has 17 amino acids.

Only a few counts were recorded for this clonotype. This could be a read error, since a much larger clone is one nucleotide away. This is likely a read error, given that the CDR3 carries no conserved phenylalanine or tryptophan at its end. The chain has TRBV11-2 and TRBJ2-1; the match to TRBD2 covers 7 bases. Per the germline V gene, CDR1 is SGHAT and CDR2 is FQNNGV. J lost 1 base, V lost 0 bases, and 3 bases had no gene match. The CDR3 has 16 amino acids. As DNA, the CDR3 is TGTGCCAGCAGCTTAGAGACTAGCCCTTCCTACAATGAGCAGTTCTTA. The encoded protein is CASSLETSPSYNEQFL.

Here the CDR3 DNA reads TGTGCCAGCAGCCCATACCCTCTCCTAGCGGCATCCTACAATGAGCAGTTCTTC. This gives the protein CASSPYPLLAASYNEQFF. V gene TRBV5-4 combines with J gene TRBJ2-1; TRBD2 matches 7 bases. V dropped 4 bases and J dropped 1; count of bases not matched to a gene: 14. Per germline, CDR1 SGHNT and CDR2 YYREEE (reference sequence). There are 18 residues in the CDR3. Based on the CDR3 plus reference TRBV5-4 and TRBJ2-1, the full variable domain is ETGVTQSPTHLIKTRGQQVTLRCSSQSGHNTVSWYQQALGQGPQFIFQYYREEENGRGNFPPRFSGLQFPNYSSELNVNALELDDSALYLCASSPYPLLAASYNEQFFGPGTRLTVL.

This clonotype was counted many times. J is TRBJ1-5 and V is TRBV28, with D unclear. The CDR3 has 14 amino acids. Germline CDR1 MDHEN, CDR2 SYDVKM. Trimming removed 5 bases from V and 1 base from J, with 9 bases in between. In DNA, the CDR3 is TGTGCCAGCAGTCCGGTGGACAGCAATCAGCCCCAGCATTTT. It codes for CASSPVDSNQPQHF.

In this sample, this clonotype turned up many times. V gene TRBV27 combines with J gene TRBJ1-5, with 10 bases aligning to TRBD1. This CDR3 has 15 amino acids. CDR1 MNHEY and CDR2 SMNVEV come from the germline V gene (reference sequence). With V trimmed by 3 bases and J by 5 bases, 4 bases remained unmatched. The CDR3 reads CASSFGQGGDQPQHF. CDR3 coding DNA: TGTGCCAGCAGTTTCGGACAGGGGGGCGATCAGCCCCAGCATTTT.

This clonotype was seen at least ten times. The J gene is TRBJ1-1, the V gene TRBV5-5; 8 bases line up with TRBD1. J gave up 4 bases and V 4 bases, and 3 bases lay outside the gene matches. Germline CDR1 is SGHKS and CDR2 is YYEKEE (reference sequence). The CDR3 consists of 13 residues. The CDR3, as DNA: TGTGCCAGCAGCCGACAGGGGACCACTGAAGCTTTCTTT. This codes for CASSRQGTTEAFF. The full variable domain, in which reference TRBV5-5 and TRBJ1-1 provide the parts outside the CDR3, is DAGVTQSPTHLIKTRGQQVTLRCSPISGHKSVSWYQQVLGQGPQFIFQYYEKEERGRGNFPDRFSARQFPNYSSELNVNALLLGDSALYLCASSRQGTTEAFFGQGTRLTVV.

Many counts were recorded for this clonotype. The junction does not match germline at one end; this may be a read error. V is TRBV7-2 and J is TRBJ2-1; possible D gene TRBD2, 5 bases. Per germline, CDR1 SGHTA and CDR2 FQGNSA. This CDR3 region has 15 residues. The CDR3 here is CASSVALTEGDEQFF. The CDR3 DNA follows: TGTGCCAGCAGCGTAGCACTAACAGAGGGCGATGAGCAGTTCTTC.

At least ten counts were recorded for this clonotype. The V call is TRBV2, the J call TRBJ2-3; TRBD1 or TRBD2 may be the D gene (5 bases each). The V and J ends lost 4 bases and 4 bases respectively, with 15 bases between them. Germline V gene lookup returns CDR1 SNHLY and CDR2 FYNNEI. CDR3 length equals 15 residues. The CDR3 region is CASSARGPSADTQYF. In DNA form, the CDR3 reads TGTGCCAGCAGTGCCCGGGGCCCCTCGGCAGATACGCAGTATTTT.

This clonotype has a count of ten or more. This sequence joins TRBV30 and TRBJ2-1; 15 bases fit TRBD2. Trimming removed 1 base from V and 11 bases from J; junction bases left unmatched: 9. Germline CDR1 is GTSNPN and CDR2 is SVGIG (reference sequence). The CDR3 consists of 16 residues. Written as DNA, the CDR3 is TGTGCCTGGAGTGCGGGGACTAGCGGGAGGATCGGACAGCAGTTCTTC. Its translation: CAWSAGTSGRIGQQFF.